This T cell receptor (beta chain) was obtained from a study of STAT3 mutations in large granular lymphocyte leukemia. Study-level background: Among longitudinally sequenced T-LGLL patients, roughly half had canonical activating STAT3 mutations detected. Immunosuppressive therapy was given to more than half of T-LGLL patients.

Trimming removed 5 bases from V and 0 bases from J; junction bases left unmatched: 4. The CDR3 has 14 amino acids. Germline V CDR1 and CDR2: SQVTM, ANQGSEA. TCRdb's table, derived via immunoSEQ multiplex PCR, lists solely in-frame clones and lacks some. This sample has roughly 29,000 clones, with 70% to 80% found just once. This clone has only one observation. Its matching antigen is unknown. Findings of the study overall: At least one immunodominant TCR beta clonotype appeared in every T-cell large granular lymphocyte leukemia patient. In several patients, dominant TCR clone burden exceeded STAT3 mutant burden, suggesting STAT3 mutation arose secondarily.

The origin of this receptor is a woman aged 45-60 years with T-cell large granular lymphocyte leukemia. Some clones in this sample may be carry-over from other donors' samples. The chain combines TRBV29-1 with TRBJ2-7, with 10 nucleotides matching TRBD1. The sequencing sample was made of peripheral blood mononuclear cells. The CDR3 is CSVSTGGASYEQYF. The CDR3 nucleotides read TGCAGCGTTTCGACAGGGGGCGCCTCCTACGAGCAGTACTTC.